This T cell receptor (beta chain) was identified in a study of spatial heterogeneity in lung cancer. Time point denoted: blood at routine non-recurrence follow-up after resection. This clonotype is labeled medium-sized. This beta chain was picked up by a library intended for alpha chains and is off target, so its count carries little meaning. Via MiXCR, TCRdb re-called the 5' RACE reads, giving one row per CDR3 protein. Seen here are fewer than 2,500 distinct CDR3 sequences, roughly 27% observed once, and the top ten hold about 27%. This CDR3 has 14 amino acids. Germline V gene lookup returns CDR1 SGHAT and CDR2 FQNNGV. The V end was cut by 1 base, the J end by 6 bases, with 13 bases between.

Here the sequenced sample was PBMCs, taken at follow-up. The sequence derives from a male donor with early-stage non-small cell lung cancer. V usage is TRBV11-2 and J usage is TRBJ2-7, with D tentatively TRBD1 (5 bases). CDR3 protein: CASSLASLGLEQYF. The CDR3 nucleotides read TGTGCCAGCAGCTTAGCGTCTCTGGGGCTCGAGCAGTACTTC.